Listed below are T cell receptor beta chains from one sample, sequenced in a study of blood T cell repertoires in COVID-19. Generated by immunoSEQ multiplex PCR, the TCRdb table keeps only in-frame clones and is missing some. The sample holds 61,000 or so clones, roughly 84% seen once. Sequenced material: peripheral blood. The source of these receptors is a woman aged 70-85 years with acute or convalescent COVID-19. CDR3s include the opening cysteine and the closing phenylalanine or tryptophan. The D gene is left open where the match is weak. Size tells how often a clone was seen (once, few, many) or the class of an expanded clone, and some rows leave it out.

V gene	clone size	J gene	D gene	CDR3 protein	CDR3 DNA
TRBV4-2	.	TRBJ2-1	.	CASSQVSASVYNEQFF	TGTGCCAGCAGCCAAGTATCGGCTAGCGTATACAATGAGCAGTTCTTC
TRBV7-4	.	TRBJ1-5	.	CASMGEEPQHF	TGTGCCAGCATGGGTGAGGAGCCCCAGCATTTT
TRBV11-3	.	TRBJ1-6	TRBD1	CASSLPGQANSPLHF	TGTGCCAGCAGCTTACCGGGACAGGCTAATTCACCCCTCCACTTT
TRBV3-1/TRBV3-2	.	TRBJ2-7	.	CASSQDISYEQYF	TGTGCCAGCAGCCAAGACATCTCCTACGAGCAGTACTTC
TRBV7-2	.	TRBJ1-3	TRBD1	CASSLAGQGSGNTIYF	TGTGCCAGCAGCTTAGCGGGACAGGGGAGTGGAAACACCATATATTTT
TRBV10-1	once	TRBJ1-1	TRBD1	CASSGQGNFGAFF	TGCGCCAGCAGTGGACAGGGAAACTTTGGAGCTTTCTTT
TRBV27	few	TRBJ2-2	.	CASSLLGDWAGELFF	TGTGCCAGCAGTTTACTAGGGGATTGGGCCGGGGAGCTGTTTTTT
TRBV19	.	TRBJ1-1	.	CASTFTRDTEAFF	TGTGCCAGTACCTTTACTAGGGACACTGAAGCTTTCTTT
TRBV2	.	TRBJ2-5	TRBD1	CASSVQTGGETQYF	TGTGCCAGCAGTGTTCAGACAGGGGGAGAGACCCAGTACTTC
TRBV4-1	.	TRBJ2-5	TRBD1	CASSDGTANNRKTQYF	TGCGCCAGCAGCGATGGGACAGCCAACAACCGCAAGACCCAGTACTTC
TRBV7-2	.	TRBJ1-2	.	CASSPQGTYGYTF	TGTGCCAGCAGTCCACAGGGAACCTATGGCTACACCTTC
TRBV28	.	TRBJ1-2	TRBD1	CASRETGGGGYTF	TGTGCCAGCAGGGAAACAGGGGGCGGTGGCTACACCTTC
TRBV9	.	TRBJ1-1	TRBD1	CASSLKEGQGNTEAFF	TGTGCCAGCAGCCTTAAGGAAGGACAGGGGAACACTGAAGCTTTCTTT
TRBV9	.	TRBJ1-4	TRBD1	CASSDRQGKGEKLFF	TGTGCCAGCAGCGACAGACAGGGCAAGGGTGAAAAACTGTTTTTT
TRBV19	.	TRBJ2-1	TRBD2	CASSIPLLAGGYNEQFF	TGTGCCAGTAGTATTCCCTTACTAGCGGGGGGGTACAATGAGCAGTTCTTC
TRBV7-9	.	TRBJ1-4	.	CASSPDSTNEKLFF	TGTGCCAGCAGCCCCGACAGTACTAATGAAAAACTGTTTTTT
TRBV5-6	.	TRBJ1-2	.	CASSRRRGYTF	TGTGCCAGCAGCCGGCGGCGGGGCTACACCTTC
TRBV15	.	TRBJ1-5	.	CATSEQGRAESPQHF	TGTGCCACCAGCGAACAGGGAAGGGCTGAAAGCCCCCAGCATTTT
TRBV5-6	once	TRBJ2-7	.	CASSLGPGEDEQYF	TGTGCCAGCAGCTTGGGCCCGGGGGAAGACGAGCAGTACTTC
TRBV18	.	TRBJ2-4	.	CASSPRQETNIQYF	TGTGCCAGCTCACCAAGACAGGAGACAAACATTCAGTACTTC
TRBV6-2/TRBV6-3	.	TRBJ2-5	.	CASSYGASETQYF	TGTGCCAGCAGTTACGGGGCCTCGGAGACCCAGTACTTC
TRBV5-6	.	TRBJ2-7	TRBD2	CASSPVGRVYEQYF	TGTGCCAGCAGCCCCGTGGGGAGGGTCTACGAGCAGTACTTC
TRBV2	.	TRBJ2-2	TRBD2	CASRLAGGLGAGELFF	TGTGCCAGCAGATTAGCGGGGGGACTTGGCGCCGGGGAGCTGTTTTTT
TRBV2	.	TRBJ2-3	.	CASRPIGESGQTDTQYF	TGTGCCAGCAGGCCCATAGGGGAAAGTGGCCAGACAGATACGCAGTATTTT
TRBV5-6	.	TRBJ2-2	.	CASSRGSPGELFF	TGTGCCAGCAGCCGAGGTAGTCCCGGGGAGCTGTTTTTT
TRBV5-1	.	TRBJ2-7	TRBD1	CASSFRQGTGYEQYF	TGCGCCAGCAGCTTTCGACAGGGTACAGGTTACGAGCAGTACTTC
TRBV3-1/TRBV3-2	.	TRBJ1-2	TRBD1	CASSQATGNYGYTF	TGTGCCAGCAGCCAAGCGACAGGGAACTATGGCTACACCTTC
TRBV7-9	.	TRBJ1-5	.	CASSLVEGQPQHF	TGTGCCAGCAGCTTAGTGGAGGGCCAGCCCCAGCATTTT
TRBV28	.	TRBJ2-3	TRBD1	CASSSTGTTDTQYF	TGTGCCAGCAGTTCGACAGGGACCACAGATACGCAGTATTTT
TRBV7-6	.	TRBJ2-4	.	CASSSTEAKNIQYF	TGTGCCAGCAGCTCGACAGAGGCCAAAAACATTCAGTACTTC
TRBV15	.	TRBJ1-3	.	CATSRESGWSSGNTIYF	TGTGCCACCAGCAGAGAGTCGGGGTGGAGCTCTGGAAACACCATATATTTT
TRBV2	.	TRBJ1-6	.	CASSADVERASPLHF	TGTGCCAGCAGTGCTGACGTGGAGCGCGCTTCACCCCTCCACTTT
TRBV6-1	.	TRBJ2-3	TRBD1	CASSERRQGQSDTQYF	TGTGCCAGCAGTGAAAGGAGACAGGGCCAGTCAGATACGCAGTATTTT
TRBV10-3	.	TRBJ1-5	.	CATCQGSHNQPQHF	TGTGCCACCTGCCAGGGATCCCATAATCAGCCCCAGCATTTT
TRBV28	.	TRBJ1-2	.	CASSLGPYGYTF	TGTGCCAGCAGTTTAGGCCCCTATGGCTACACCTTC
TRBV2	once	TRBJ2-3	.	CASSERTDTQYF	TGTGCCAGCAGTGAACGGACAGATACGCAGTATTTT
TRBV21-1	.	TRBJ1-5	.	CASSKRDRVQPQHF	TGTGCCAGCAGCAAACGGGACAGGGTTCAGCCCCAGCATTTT
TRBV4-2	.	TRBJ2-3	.	CASSQGLTVGDDTQYF	TGTGCCAGCAGCCAAGGTTTGACCGTCGGGGATGATACGCAGTATTTT
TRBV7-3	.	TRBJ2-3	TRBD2	CASSLGLAGDFTDTQYF	TGTGCCAGCAGCTTAGGACTAGCGGGGGACTTCACAGATACGCAGTATTTT
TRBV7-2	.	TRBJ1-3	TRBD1	CASSLRTGAGNTIYF	TGTGCCAGCAGTCTGAGGACAGGAGCGGGAAACACCATATATTTT
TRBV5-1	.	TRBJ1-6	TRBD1	CASGLGQENSPLHF	TGCGCCAGCGGTTTGGGACAGGAAAATTCACCCCTCCACTTT
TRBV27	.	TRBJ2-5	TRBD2	CASRASGGQETQYF	TGTGCCAGCAGGGCCAGCGGGGGACAAGAGACCCAGTACTTC
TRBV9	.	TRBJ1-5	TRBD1	CASTISGQGRSNQPQHF	TGTGCCAGCACCATAAGTGGACAGGGACGGTCCAATCAGCCCCAGCATTTT
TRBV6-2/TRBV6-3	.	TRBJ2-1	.	CASSLTIGPAFF	TGTGCCAGCAGTCTAACTATAGGCCCGGCGTTCTTC
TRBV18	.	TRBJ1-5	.	CASSPTRAGAGNQPQHF	TGTGCCAGCTCACCTACGAGGGCGGGGGCAGGTAATCAGCCCCAGCATTTT
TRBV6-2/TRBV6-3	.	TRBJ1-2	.	CASSPDTSGYTF	TGTGCCAGCAGTCCGGACACTTCTGGCTACACCTTC
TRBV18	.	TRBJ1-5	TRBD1	CASSPKTGGDGNQPQHF	TGTGCCAGCTCGCCAAAAACAGGGGGCGATGGCAATCAGCCCCAGCATTTT
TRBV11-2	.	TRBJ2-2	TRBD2	CASGTTSGGAGELFF	TGTGCCAGCGGCACTACTAGCGGGGGCGCCGGGGAGCTGTTTTTT